This is a list of T cell receptor beta chains from one sample in a study of cytomegalovirus exposure and HLA in healthy donors. Sequenced by immunoSEQ multiplex PCR; TCRdb stores in-frame clones only, minus some. Here the sample spans about 170,000 clones, more than 80% being singletons. The sequenced sample was PBMCs. The receptors stem from a woman aged 18-30 years in good health and CMV-seronegative. CDR3s include the opening cysteine and the closing phenylalanine or tryptophan. The D gene is left open where the match is weak. Clone size appears in some rows only: once, few, many, or a class for an expanded clone.

size: few; V: TRBV6-5; D: NA; J: TRBJ2-7; DNA: TGTGCCAGCAGTCCGCCGCGGAGACCCTACGAGCAGTACTTC; CDR3: CASSPPRRPYEQYF
size: once; V: TRBV23-1; D: NA; J: TRBJ2-7; DNA: TGCGCCAGCAGTCAATCTTGCGACAGCCCAGCCTACGAGCAGTACTTC; CDR3: CASSQSCDSPAYEQYF
size: once; V: TRBV30; D: TRBD1; J: TRBJ1-1; DNA: TGTGCCTGGAGTGCTGGACAGGTGAACACTGAAGCTTTCTTT; CDR3: CAWSAGQVNTEAFF
size: NA; V: TRBV19; D: TRBD1; J: TRBJ1-2; DNA: TGTGCCAGTACCAACCTTGGACAGGGAGGTAAATGGGGCTACACCTTC; CDR3: CASTNLGQGGKWGYTF
size: NA; V: TRBV7-2; D: TRBD2; J: TRBJ2-3; DNA: TGTGCCAGCAGCTTAGTGGGAACTAGCGGGAGGGGGGGGGATACGCAGTATTTT; CDR3: CASSLVGTSGRGGDTQYF
size: NA; V: TRBV21-1; D: NA; J: TRBJ2-1; DNA: TGTGCCAGCAGCAAAGAGGGGCCCACGGCCCCGTTGATACACAATGAGCAGTTCTTC; CDR3: CASSKEGPTAPLIHNEQFF
size: NA; V: TRBV6-6; D: TRBD1; J: TRBJ1-1; DNA: TGTGCCAGCAGTTACCCCTGGACAGGGGAGCGCACTGAAGCTTTCTTT; CDR3: CASSYPWTGERTEAFF
size: NA; V: TRBV4-3; D: TRBD2; J: TRBJ2-1; DNA: TGCGCCAGCAGCATCTTCCCGACTAGCGCTTACAATGAGCAGTTCTTC; CDR3: CASSIFPTSAYNEQFF
size: NA; V: TRBV7-6; D: TRBD2; J: TRBJ2-1; DNA: TGTGCCAGCAGCCCGCGGACTAGCGGGGACAATGAGCAGTTCTTC; CDR3: CASSPRTSGDNEQFF
size: NA; V: TRBV27; D: NA; J: TRBJ2-5; DNA: TGTGCCAGCAGCCCATCGGGGGGCGTAGAGACCCAGTACTTC; CDR3: CASSPSGGVETQYF
size: once; V: TRBV28; D: NA; J: TRBJ1-5; DNA: TGTGCCAGCAGTTTGAATCGCGGAAGAGTTAGCAATCAGCCCCAGCATTTT; CDR3: CASSLNRGRVSNQPQHF
size: NA; V: TRBV9; D: TRBD1; J: TRBJ1-1; DNA: TGTGCCAGCAGCGGGGGAGCCGGGACAGCTAGCCTTAACACTGAAGCTTTCTTT; CDR3: CASSGGAGTASLNTEAFF
size: few; V: TRBV15; D: NA; J: TRBJ1-2; DNA: TGTGCCACCAGCCGTGCTGGGGCAGGGATCGGCTATGGCTACACCTTC; CDR3: CATSRAGAGIGYGYTF
size: once; V: TRBV2; D: NA; J: TRBJ2-7; DNA: TGTGCCAGCAGTGAAGATCCGGGTACCTACGAGCAGTACTTC; CDR3: CASSEDPGTYEQYF
size: NA; V: TRBV19; D: NA; J: TRBJ2-3; DNA: TGTGCCAGTAGTATTGGCTCGACAGATACGCAGTATTTT; CDR3: CASSIGSTDTQYF
size: once; V: TRBV5-1; D: NA; J: TRBJ1-4; DNA: TGCGCCAGCAGCTCAGACAGAGGAACTAATGAAAAACTGTTTTTT; CDR3: CASSSDRGTNEKLFF
size: NA; V: TRBV5-1; D: NA; J: TRBJ1-4; DNA: TGCGCCAGCAGCGTCCAGGCTAATGAAAAACTGTTTTTT; CDR3: CASSVQANEKLFF
size: NA; V: TRBV2; D: TRBD1; J: TRBJ1-4; DNA: TGTGCCAGCAAATTACAGGGGGCGTTTACCCAACTGTTTTTT; CDR3: CASKLQGAFTQLFF
size: NA; V: TRBV9; D: TRBD1; J: TRBJ2-7; DNA: TGTGCCAGCAGCTCACGACAGGGTGGGTACGAGCAGTACTTC; CDR3: CASSSRQGGYEQYF
size: NA; V: TRBV10-3; D: TRBD1; J: TRBJ2-7; DNA: TGTGCCATCAGTACAGGGACAGGGTTTCCCTACGAGCAGTACTTC; CDR3: CAISTGTGFPYEQYF
size: NA; V: TRBV6-5; D: TRBD2; J: TRBJ2-1; DNA: TGTGCCAGCAGTTACGGGACTAGCGGATACAATGAGCAGTTCTTC; CDR3: CASSYGTSGYNEQFF
size: NA; V: TRBV2; D: TRBD2; J: TRBJ2-3; DNA: TGTGCCAGCAGATTGGGACTAGCGGGCCCCACAGATACGCAGTATTTT; CDR3: CASRLGLAGPTDTQYF
size: NA; V: TRBV2; D: NA; J: TRBJ1-1; DNA: TGTGCCAGCAAGGTTAGGGACTGGGCTTTCTTT; CDR3: CASKVRDWAFF
size: NA; V: TRBV6-5; D: TRBD1; J: TRBJ1-5; DNA: TGTGCCAGCAGCGGGACAGGGGGACAGCCCCAGCATTTT; CDR3: CASSGTGGQPQHF
size: NA; V: TRBV28; D: TRBD1; J: TRBJ2-2; DNA: TGTGCCAGCAGTTACCCGATGGACAGGGGAGGAGCCGGGGAGCTGTTTTTT; CDR3: CASSYPMDRGGAGELFF
size: NA; V: TRBV18; D: TRBD1; J: TRBJ1-2; DNA: TGTGCCAGCTCTCAATCCGGGACAGGGTCCCGAGCTGGCTACACCTTC; CDR3: CASSQSGTGSRAGYTF
size: few; V: TRBV9; D: NA; J: TRBJ1-2; DNA: TGTGCCAGCAGCCTAGCCCCCACAGCTGCTTATGGCTACACCTTC; CDR3: CASSLAPTAAYGYTF
size: NA; V: TRBV6-5; D: TRBD1; J: TRBJ1-4; DNA: TGTGCCAGCAGTTACGGACAGGGATGGGGTGAAAAACTGTTTTTT; CDR3: CASSYGQGWGEKLFF
size: few; V: TRBV11-2; D: TRBD1; J: TRBJ2-3; DNA: TGTGCCAGCAGCAAGGACAGGGCCGGAGATACGCAGTATTTT; CDR3: CASSKDRAGDTQYF
size: NA; V: TRBV28; D: TRBD1; J: TRBJ2-1; DNA: TGTGCCAGCAGTTTTCGGGGAGAAATAGGACAGGGAACCTCGAGCTACAATGAGCAGTTCTTC; CDR3: CASSFRGEIGQGTSSYNEQFF
size: few; V: TRBV19; D: NA; J: TRBJ1-5; DNA: TGTGCCAGTAGTGTTCTGGAGTTCGTGGGAGAACCCCAGCATTTT; CDR3: CASSVLEFVGEPQHF
size: few; V: TRBV6-5; D: NA; J: TRBJ2-1; DNA: TGTGCCAGCAGCACCTCTCCTAGCGCCCAACAGTTCTTC; CDR3: CASSTSPSAQQFF
size: once; V: TRBV18; D: TRBD2; J: TRBJ2-3; DNA: TGTGCCAGCTCACCAATCCGGGGGGGAGGCACAGATACGCAGTATTTT; CDR3: CASSPIRGGGTDTQYF
size: NA; V: TRBV4-1; D: TRBD2; J: TRBJ2-7; DNA: TGCGCCAGCAGCCCACTTCGACTAGCGGGGTCCTACGAGCAGTACTTC; CDR3: CASSPLRLAGSYEQYF
size: NA; V: TRBV5-1; D: NA; J: TRBJ2-3; DNA: TGCGCCAGCAGCAAACAAAGCACAGATACGCAGTATTTT; CDR3: CASSKQSTDTQYF
size: few; V: TRBV7-8; D: TRBD2; J: TRBJ2-5; DNA: TGTGCCAGCAGCTTAGGGTTCCTAGCGGGAGGTTTGGAGACCCAGTACTTC; CDR3: CASSLGFLAGGLETQYF
size: NA; V: TRBV28; D: NA; J: TRBJ2-7; DNA: TGTGCCAGCAGTTTTCCCCCAGCCTACGAGCAGTACTTC; CDR3: CASSFPPAYEQYF
size: NA; V: TRBV6-5; D: NA; J: TRBJ2-7; DNA: TGTGCCAGCAGTTACTCGACTAGTAGCGACGAGCAGTACTTC; CDR3: CASSYSTSSDEQYF
size: NA; V: TRBV27; D: TRBD2; J: TRBJ2-7; DNA: TGTGCCAGCAGGACACTCAGCGGGAGGGTAGCCGCCGAGCAGTACTTC; CDR3: CASRTLSGRVAAEQYF
size: NA; V: TRBV7-9; D: TRBD2; J: TRBJ2-1; DNA: TGTGCCAGCAGCATTTATTTGGGGGGGGAGCAGTTCTTC; CDR3: CASSIYLGGEQFF
size: NA; V: TRBV6-1; D: NA; J: TRBJ1-5; DNA: TGTGCCAGCAGTGTTCCCCAGGGGCCTTCTTCTCAGCCCCAGCATTTT; CDR3: CASSVPQGPSSQPQHF
size: few; V: TRBV7-2; D: NA; J: TRBJ2-3; DNA: TGTGCCAGCAGCTTATCCGGCACAGATACGCAGTATTTT; CDR3: CASSLSGTDTQYF
size: NA; V: TRBV5-4; D: NA; J: TRBJ1-2; DNA: TGTGCCAGCAGCCCTTCGGAGGCGAGGGGCTACACCTTC; CDR3: CASSPSEARGYTF
size: NA; V: TRBV7-9; D: TRBD2; J: TRBJ2-1; DNA: TGTGCCAGCAGCTTAGTCCATTTAGCGGGAGAGGGCTCCTACAATGAGCAGTTCTTC; CDR3: CASSLVHLAGEGSYNEQFF
size: NA; V: TRBV5-1; D: TRBD1; J: TRBJ2-7; DNA: TGCGCCAGCAGCCCCCGGGACAGGTCCTACGAGCAGTACTTC; CDR3: CASSPRDRSYEQYF
size: NA; V: TRBV2; D: NA; J: TRBJ2-1; DNA: TGTGCCAGCAGGGCTTACGATGAGCAGTTCTTC; CDR3: CASRAYDEQFF
size: NA; V: TRBV19; D: NA; J: TRBJ2-7; DNA: TGTGCCAGTAGTAGAGGGTCGCCTAATATTCACGAGCAGTACTTC; CDR3: CASSRGSPNIHEQYF
size: NA; V: TRBV11-3; D: TRBD2; J: TRBJ2-1; DNA: TGTGCCAGCAGCCTCACTAGCGGGAGCTCCTACAATGAGCAGTTCTTC; CDR3: CASSLTSGSSYNEQFF
size: few; V: TRBV29-1; D: TRBD2; J: TRBJ2-5; DNA: TGCAGCGCTCGGACTAGCGGGGAGACCCAGTACTTC; CDR3: CSARTSGETQYF
size: NA; V: TRBV7-3; D: TRBD1; J: TRBJ2-1; DNA: TGTGCCAGCAGCTTAACTGGGGACAGCTACAATGAGCAGTTCTTC; CDR3: CASSLTGDSYNEQFF
size: once; V: TRBV7-9; D: TRBD1; J: TRBJ2-7; DNA: TGTGCCAGCAGCTCCGGGACAGGGGTCCACGAGCAGTACTTC; CDR3: CASSSGTGVHEQYF
size: NA; V: TRBV7-8; D: NA; J: TRBJ1-5; DNA: TGTGCCAGCAGCTTAGTAGGTCTCGGGTTCGACGTAACACACGGCCAGCCCCAGCATTTT; CDR3: CASSLVGLGFDVTHGQPQHF
size: NA; V: TRBV11-3; D: NA; J: TRBJ2-5; DNA: TGTGCCAGCAGCTTTATAGCAACCCAAGAGACCCAGTACTTC; CDR3: CASSFIATQETQYF